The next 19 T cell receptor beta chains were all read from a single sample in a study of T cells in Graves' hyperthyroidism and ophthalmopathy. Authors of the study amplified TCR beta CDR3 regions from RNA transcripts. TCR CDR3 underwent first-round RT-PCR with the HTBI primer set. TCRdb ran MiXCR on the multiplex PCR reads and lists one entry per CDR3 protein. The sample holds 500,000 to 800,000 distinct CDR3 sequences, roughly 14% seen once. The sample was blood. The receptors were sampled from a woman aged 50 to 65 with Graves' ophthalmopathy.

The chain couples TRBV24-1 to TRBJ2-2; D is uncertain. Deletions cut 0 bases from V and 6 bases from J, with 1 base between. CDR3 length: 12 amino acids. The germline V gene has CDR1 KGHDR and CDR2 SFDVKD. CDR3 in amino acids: CATSDLSGELFF. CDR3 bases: TGTGCCACCAGTGATTTGTCCGGGGAGCTGTTTTTT.

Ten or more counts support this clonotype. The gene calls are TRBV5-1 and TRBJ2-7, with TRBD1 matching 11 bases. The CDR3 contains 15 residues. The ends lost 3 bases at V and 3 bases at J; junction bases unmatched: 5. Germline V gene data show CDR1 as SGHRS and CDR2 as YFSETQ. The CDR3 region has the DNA TGCGCCAGCAGCTCGGACAGGGGGCGAGACTACGAGCAGTACTTC. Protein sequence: CASSSDRGRDYEQYF.

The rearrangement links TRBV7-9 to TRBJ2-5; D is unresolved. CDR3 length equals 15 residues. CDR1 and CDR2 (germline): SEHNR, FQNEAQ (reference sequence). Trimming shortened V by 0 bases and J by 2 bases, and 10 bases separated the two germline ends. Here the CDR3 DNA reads TGTGCCAGCAGCTTAGCGTGGATGGAGCAAGAGACCCAGTACTTC. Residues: CASSLAWMEQETQYF. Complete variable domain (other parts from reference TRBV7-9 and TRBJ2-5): DTGVSQNPRHKITKRGQNVTFRCDPISEHNRLYWYRQTLGQGPEFLTYFQNEAQLEKSRLLSDRFSAERPKGSFSTLEIQRTEQGDSAMYLCASSLAWMEQETQYFGPGTRLLVL.

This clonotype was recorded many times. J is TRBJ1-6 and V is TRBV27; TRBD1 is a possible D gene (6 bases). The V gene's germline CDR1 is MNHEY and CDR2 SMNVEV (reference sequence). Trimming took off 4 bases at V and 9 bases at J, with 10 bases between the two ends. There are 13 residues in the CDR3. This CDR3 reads CASSYRGTSPLHF. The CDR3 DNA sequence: TGTGCCAGCAGTTATAGGGGGACTTCACCCCTCCACTTT.

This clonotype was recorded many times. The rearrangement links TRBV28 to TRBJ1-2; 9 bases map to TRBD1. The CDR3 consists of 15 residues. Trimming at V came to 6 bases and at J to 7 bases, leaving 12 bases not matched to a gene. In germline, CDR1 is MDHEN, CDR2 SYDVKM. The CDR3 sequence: CASRPNPGQGGGYTF. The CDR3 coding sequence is TGTGCCAGCAGACCCAATCCGGGACAGGGTGGTGGCTACACCTTC.

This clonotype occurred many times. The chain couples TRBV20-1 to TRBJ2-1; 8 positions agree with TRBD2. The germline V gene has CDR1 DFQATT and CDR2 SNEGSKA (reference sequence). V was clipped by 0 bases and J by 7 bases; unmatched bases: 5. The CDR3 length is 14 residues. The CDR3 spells CSARDGSGANEQFF. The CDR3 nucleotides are TGCAGTGCTAGAGATGGTAGCGGGGCAAATGAGCAGTTCTTC.

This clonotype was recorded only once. CDR3: CASSLRLKETQYF. CDR3 bases: TGTGCCAGCAGCTTACGGTTAAAAGAGACCCAGTACTTC. The chain is built from TRBV7-9 and TRBJ2-5, with D unresolved. CDR1 SEHNR and CDR2 FQNEAQ come from the germline V gene (reference sequence). Trimming removed 2 bases from V and 3 bases from J, with 7 bases in between. The CDR3 is 13 residues long.

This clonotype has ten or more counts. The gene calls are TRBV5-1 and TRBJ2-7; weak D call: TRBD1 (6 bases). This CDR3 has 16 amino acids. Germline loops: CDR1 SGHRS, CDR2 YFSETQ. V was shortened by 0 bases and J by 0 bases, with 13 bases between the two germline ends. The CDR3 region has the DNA TGCGCCAGCAGCTTGGTACCTGGACAGAGCTCCTACGAGCAGTACTTC. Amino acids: CASSLVPGQSSYEQYF.

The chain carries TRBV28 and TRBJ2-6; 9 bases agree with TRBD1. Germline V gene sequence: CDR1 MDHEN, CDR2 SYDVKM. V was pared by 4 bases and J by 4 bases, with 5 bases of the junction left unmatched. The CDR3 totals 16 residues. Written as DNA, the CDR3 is TGTGCCAGCAGTTCCCCACAGGGGGCCGGGGCCAACGTCCTGACTTTC. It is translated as CASSSPQGAGANVLTF.

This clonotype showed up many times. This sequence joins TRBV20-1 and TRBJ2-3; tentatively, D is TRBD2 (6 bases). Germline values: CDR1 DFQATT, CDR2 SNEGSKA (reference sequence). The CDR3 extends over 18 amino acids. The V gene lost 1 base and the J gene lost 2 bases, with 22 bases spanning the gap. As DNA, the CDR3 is TGCAGTGCTAGAGGGATACTAGCAGGGCTCGGCTTCACAGATACGCAGTATTTT. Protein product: CSARGILAGLGFTDTQYF.

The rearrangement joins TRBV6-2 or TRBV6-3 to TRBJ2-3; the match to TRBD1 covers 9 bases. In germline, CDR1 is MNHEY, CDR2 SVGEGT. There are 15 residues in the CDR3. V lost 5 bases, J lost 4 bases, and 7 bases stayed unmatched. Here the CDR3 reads CASSDLDRGADTQYF. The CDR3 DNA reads TGTGCCAGCAGTGACCTAGACAGGGGGGCAGATACGCAGTATTTT.

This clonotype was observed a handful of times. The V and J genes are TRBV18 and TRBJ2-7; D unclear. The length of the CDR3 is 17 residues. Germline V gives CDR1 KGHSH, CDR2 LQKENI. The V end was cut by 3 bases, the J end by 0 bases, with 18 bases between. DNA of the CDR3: TGTGCCAGCTCACCTGCGGCTGCCGGAATAAGCTCCTACGAGCAGTACTTC. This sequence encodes CASSPAAAGISSYEQYF. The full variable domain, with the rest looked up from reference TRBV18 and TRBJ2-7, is NAGVMQNPRHLVRRRGQEARLRCSPMKGHSHVYWYRQLPEEGLKFMVYLQKENIIDESGMPKERFSAEFPKEGPSILRIQQVVRGDSAAYFCASSPAAAGISSYEQYFGPGTRLTVT.

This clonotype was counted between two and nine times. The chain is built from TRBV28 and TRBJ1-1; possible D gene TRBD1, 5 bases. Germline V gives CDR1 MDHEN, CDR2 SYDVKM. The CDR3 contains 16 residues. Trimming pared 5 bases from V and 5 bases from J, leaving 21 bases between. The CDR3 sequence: CASSRSPGRGWTEAFF. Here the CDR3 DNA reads TGTGCCAGCAGTCGTAGTCCGGGACGAGGGTGGACTGAAGCTTTCTTT.

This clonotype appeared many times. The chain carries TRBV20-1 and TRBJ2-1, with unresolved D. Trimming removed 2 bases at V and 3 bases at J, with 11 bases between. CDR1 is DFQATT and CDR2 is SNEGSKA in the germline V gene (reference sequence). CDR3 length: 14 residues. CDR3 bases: TGCAGTGCTAGATCTTCCGACCACTACAATGAGCAGTTCTTC. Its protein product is CSARSSDHYNEQFF.

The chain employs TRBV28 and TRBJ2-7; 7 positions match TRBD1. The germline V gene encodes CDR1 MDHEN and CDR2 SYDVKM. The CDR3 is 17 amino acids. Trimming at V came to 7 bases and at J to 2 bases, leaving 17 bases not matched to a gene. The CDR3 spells CASTALVAGTETYEQYF. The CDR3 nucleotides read TGTGCCAGCACCGCTTTGGTGGCCGGGACAGAAACCTACGAGCAGTACTTC.

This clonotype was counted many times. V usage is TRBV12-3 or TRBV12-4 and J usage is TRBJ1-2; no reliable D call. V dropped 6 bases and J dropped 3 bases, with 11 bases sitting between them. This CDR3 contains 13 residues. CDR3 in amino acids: CASSSRRYYGYTF. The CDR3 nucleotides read TGTGCCAGCAGCTCTAGGCGGTACTATGGCTACACCTTC.

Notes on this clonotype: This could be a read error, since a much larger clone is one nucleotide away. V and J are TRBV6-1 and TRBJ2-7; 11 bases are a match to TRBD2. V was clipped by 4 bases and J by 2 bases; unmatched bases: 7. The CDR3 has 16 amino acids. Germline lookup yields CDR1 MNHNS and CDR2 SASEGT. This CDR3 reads CASSAGLAEITYEQYF. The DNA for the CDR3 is TGTGCCAGCAGTGCGGGACTAGCGGAAATCACCTACGAGCAGTACTTC.

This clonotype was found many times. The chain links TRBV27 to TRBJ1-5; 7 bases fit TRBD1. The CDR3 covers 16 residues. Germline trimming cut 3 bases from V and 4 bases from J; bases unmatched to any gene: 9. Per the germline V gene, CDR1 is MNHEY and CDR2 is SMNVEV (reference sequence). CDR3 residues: CASSFQGGTPNQPQHF. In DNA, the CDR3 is TGTGCCAGCAGTTTTCAGGGGGGAACGCCGAATCAGCCCCAGCATTTT.

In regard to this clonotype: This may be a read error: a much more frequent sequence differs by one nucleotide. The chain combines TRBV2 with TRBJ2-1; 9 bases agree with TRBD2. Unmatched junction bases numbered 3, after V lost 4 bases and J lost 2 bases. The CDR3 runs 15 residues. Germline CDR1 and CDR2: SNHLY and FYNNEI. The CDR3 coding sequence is TGTGCCAGCAGTGGACTAGCGGAGCCCTACAATGAGCAGTTCTTC. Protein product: CASSGLAEPYNEQFF.